These T cell receptor beta chains were read from a single sample in a study of identical twins. Each CDR3 protein gets one entry after TCRdb re-called the 5' RACE reads with MiXCR. Among about 530,000 distinct CDR3 sequences listed, 20% to 25% were seen once. These same records also appear under a second study, on yellow fever vaccine responses in identical twins.

Sequenced input: CD4+ T cells sorted from blood. The receptors here all came from a woman aged 18-35 years in good health. Each CDR3 is given with its conserved first and last residue. D genes are given only for firm matches. Clone size, where shown, is once, few, many, or a class for clones that have expanded.

size,D,V,J,DNA,CDR3
.,.,TRBV7-2,TRBJ2-7,TGTGCCAGCGAAGATTCTCCCTCCTACGAGCAGTACTTC,CASEDSPSYEQYF
few,TRBD1,TRBV12-3/TRBV12-4,TRBJ2-3,TGTGCCAGCAGAGACAGGGTAAACACAGATACGCAGTATTTT,CASRDRVNTDTQYF
many,.,TRBV5-1,TRBJ2-2,TGCGCCAGCAGCTTGGCAGACACCGGGGAGCTGTTTTTT,CASSLADTGELFF
few,.,TRBV10-2,TRBJ2-3,TGCGCCAGCAGTAGACAAGGAATCCCTAGCACAGATACGCAGTATTTT,CASSRQGIPSTDTQYF
.,TRBD2,TRBV12-3/TRBV12-4,TRBJ2-3,TGTGCCAGCAGCCCCGCCGGAAGCGGGAGATGGACAGATACGCAGTATTTT,CASSPAGSGRWTDTQYF
many,.,TRBV12-3/TRBV12-4,TRBJ2-5,TGTGCCAGCAGTTTACCCGAAGAGACCCAGTACTTC,CASSLPEETQYF
.,.,TRBV12-3/TRBV12-4,TRBJ1-2,TGTGCCAGCAGTCCAACTGGGAACAGCTATGGCTACACCTTC,CASSPTGNSYGYTF
.,.,TRBV19,TRBJ2-2,TGTGCCAGTAGCCTACGGGGATTGGCCGGGGAGCTGTTTTTT,CASSLRGLAGELFF
few,TRBD2,TRBV20-1,TRBJ2-1,TGCAGTGCTAGGAGGGGGGGACTAGCGGGACGGAATGAGCAGTTCTTC,CSARRGGLAGRNEQFF
few,.,TRBV7-3,TRBJ2-1,TGTGCCAGCAGCCGAAACGGTGATGAGCAGTTCTTC,CASSRNGDEQFF
.,.,TRBV6-5,TRBJ1-1,TGTGCCAGCAGGGACTCGGGAGACGGGACTGAAGCTTTCTTT,CASRDSGDGTEAFF
.,.,TRBV6-2/TRBV6-3,TRBJ1-5,TGTGCCAGCAGTTCTCCAAACCCAACCACGGACAGCACCTCTTACTATAGCAATCAGCCCCAGCATTTT,CASSSPNPTTDSTSYYSNQPQHF
.,.,TRBV10-3,TRBJ2-5,TGTGCCATCAGTGCCCCTGGCAGCTCAGGGACCCAGTACTTC,CAISAPGSSGTQYF
.,.,TRBV12-3/TRBV12-4,TRBJ1-5,TGTGCCAGCAGTTTATCAGAGCAGCCCCAGCATTTT,CASSLSEQPQHF
.,.,TRBV29-1,TRBJ2-1,TGCAGCGTTGAACAGGGCTATGAGCAGTTCTTC,CSVEQGYEQFF
.,.,TRBV3-1,TRBJ1-4,TGTGCCAGCATGCTCGCAGGGGATGAAAAACTGTTTTTT,CASMLAGDEKLFF
few,.,TRBV27,TRBJ2-1,TGTGCCAGCAGTTTAACCCAGCAATCATACAATGAGCAGTTCTTC,CASSLTQQSYNEQFF
.,.,TRBV10-3,TRBJ2-1,TGTGCCATCAGTACACCCCAATCCTACAATGAGCAGTTCTTC,CAISTPQSYNEQFF
.,.,TRBV19,TRBJ2-3,TGTGCCAGTAGTATGAGGGACGGGAACACAGATACGCAGTATTTT,CASSMRDGNTDTQYF
.,TRBD2,TRBV10-3,TRBJ2-6,TGTGCCATCAGCGGGGGGTCTGGGGCCAACGTCCTGACTTTC,CAISGGSGANVLTF
.,.,TRBV6-4,TRBJ2-2,TGTGCCAGCAGTGACTCGGGGGCCCCGGGCACCGGGGAGCTGTTTTTT,CASSDSGAPGTGELFF
few,.,TRBV15,TRBJ1-6,TGTGCCACCAGCAGAGCTCGGAATTCACCCCTCCACTTT,CATSRARNSPLHF
.,.,TRBV7-9,TRBJ1-1,TGTGCCAGCAGTGTGGACGTCCATGGCACTGAAGCTTTCTTT,CASSVDVHGTEAFF
.,TRBD2,TRBV10-3,TRBJ2-7,TGTGCCATCAGTGAGTCAGGGACTAGCGCCAACTACGAGCAGTACTTC,CAISESGTSANYEQYF
.,.,TRBV4-1,TRBJ2-6,TGCGCCAGCAGCCAAGACCATTCTTACTCTGGGGCCAACGTCCTGACTTTC,CASSQDHSYSGANVLTF
few,TRBD2,TRBV11-2,TRBJ2-3,TGTGCCAGCAGCTCATCATTTCTCGGAAGCGGGGGGGCTAGAGATACGCAGTATTTT,CASSSSFLGSGGARDTQYF
once,.,TRBV9,TRBJ2-2,TGTGCCAGCAGCGTAGAAGGGGTGACCGGGGAGCTGTTTTTT,CASSVEGVTGELFF
.,.,TRBV3-1,TRBJ2-3,TGTGCCAGCAGCCCGCCCGGGGGGCCAACAGATACGCAGTATTTT,CASSPPGGPTDTQYF
.,TRBD1,TRBV5-1,TRBJ2-7,TGCGCCAGCAGCTTCAGCGGGACAGGGGGCCTCTACGAGCAGTACTTC,CASSFSGTGGLYEQYF
.,TRBD1,TRBV10-3,TRBJ1-1,TGTGCCATCAGGCGGACAGGGGGGGACACTGAAGCTTTCTTT,CAIRRTGGDTEAFF
.,.,TRBV5-6,TRBJ2-2,TGTGCCAGCAGCTTGGGCCCCTCAGCAGACACCGGGGAGCTGTTTTTT,CASSLGPSADTGELFF
.,TRBD1,TRBV7-3,TRBJ2-1,TGTGCCAGCAGCAAAGACAGGGATTCCTACAATGAGCAGTTCTTC,CASSKDRDSYNEQFF
.,.,TRBV12-3/TRBV12-4,TRBJ1-2,TGTGCCAGCAGTTTCCGTTCCGACATCTATGGCTACACCTTC,CASSFRSDIYGYTF
many,.,TRBV7-9,TRBJ2-6,TGTGCCAGCAGTTCTACAGGGTCTGGGGCCAACGTCCTGACTTTC,CASSSTGSGANVLTF
few,.,TRBV27,TRBJ2-7,TGTGCCACGCGCGGTTCAGGTGGTGGATCGGAGTACTTC,CATRGSGGGSEYF
few,.,TRBV6-5,TRBJ2-1,TGTGCCAGCAGTTACTCGAAGTTACGGGGGGCTTATGAGCAGTTCTTC,CASSYSKLRGAYEQFF
.,TRBD2,TRBV20-1,TRBJ2-1,TGCAGTGTAGGGACTAGCGCGTACAATGAGCAGTTCTTC,CSVGTSAYNEQFF
.,.,TRBV6-1,TRBJ2-1,TGTGCCAGCAGTGAATGGGCAGGTGGGCATGAGCAGTTCTTC,CASSEWAGGHEQFF
few,.,TRBV12-3/TRBV12-4,TRBJ1-6,TGTGCCAGCAGCCCGAAGCTGGCGGGTCCCCTCCACTTT,CASSPKLAGPLHF
few,.,TRBV7-2,TRBJ2-4,TGTGCCAGCAGCTTAGATCCGTTTCTTGGGGGAAACATTCAGTACTTC,CASSLDPFLGGNIQYF
.,TRBD2,TRBV11-2,TRBJ2-1,TGTGCCAGCAGCTTAGTGTCTAGCGGGATGAATGAGCAGTTCTTC,CASSLVSSGMNEQFF
few,TRBD1,TRBV6-1,TRBJ2-5,TGTGCCAGCGGCCCATGGGACAGGGGTGAAAAACAAGAGACCCAGTACTTC,CASGPWDRGEKQETQYF
few,.,TRBV7-9,TRBJ2-5,TGTGCCAGCAGCGCCACTACTGAAGAGACCCAGTACTTC,CASSATTEETQYF
once,.,TRBV10-3,TRBJ2-5,TGTGCCATCAGTGAGCCGGACTCCTCAGAGACCCAGTACTTC,CAISEPDSSETQYF
few,.,TRBV28,TRBJ2-7,TGTGCCAGCAGTAGCGCTTTCTACGAGCAGTACTTC,CASSSAFYEQYF
few,.,TRBV5-6,TRBJ1-2,TGTGCCAGCAGCTTGGGGGGAATTGACGGCTACACCTTC,CASSLGGIDGYTF
many,.,TRBV12-3/TRBV12-4,TRBJ1-5,TGTGCCAGCAGTTTGAGTAGCAATCAGCCCCAGCATTTT,CASSLSSNQPQHF
many,.,TRBV7-6,TRBJ1-1,TGTGCCAGCAGCTTAGGTGGTGGGTTCACTGAAGCTTTCTTT,CASSLGGGFTEAFF
.,.,TRBV12-3/TRBV12-4,TRBJ2-2,TGTGCCAGCAGTTTAGAACGGGGCACCGGGGAGCTGTTTTTT,CASSLERGTGELFF
few,.,TRBV3-1,TRBJ2-7,TGTGCCAGCAGCCAAGACTCGTACGAGCAGTACTTC,CASSQDSYEQYF
.,TRBD1,TRBV6-1,TRBJ1-5,TGTGCCAGCAGCGAAGGGGACAGTAATCAGCCCCAGCATTTT,CASSEGDSNQPQHF
.,.,TRBV27,TRBJ2-7,TGTGCCAGCAGTTTTGGCGGGATGTCCTACGAGCAGTACTTC,CASSFGGMSYEQYF
.,.,TRBV24-1,TRBJ2-1,TGTGCCACCAGTCTAAATAGGGGTAGCTCCTACAATGAGCAGTTCTTC,CATSLNRGSSYNEQFF